The 20 T cell receptor beta chains in this list originate from one sample, sequenced in a study of immune evolution from preneoplasia to lung adenocarcinoma. The data were produced by immunoSEQ multiplex PCR, yet TCRdb's version contains in-frame clones alone and is incomplete. Of roughly 40,000 clones detected, 74% appear once; the ten largest clones hold 6% to 7%. The source material was FFPE invasive lung adenocarcinoma tissue. These receptors were collected from a person between 60 and 70 years old with lung adenocarcinoma.

The CDR3 DNA follows: TGCGCCAGCAGCCAAGATCCTCGCGGTGGCTACGAGCAGTACTTC. Its protein is CASSQDPRGGYEQYF. The rearrangement uses TRBV4-1 and TRBJ2-7; D is unresolved. Germline CDR1 MGHRA, CDR2 YSYEKL. With 0 bases removed from V and 3 bases from J, the gap between germline ends came to 12 bases. The CDR3 has 15 residues.

The chain has TRBV19 and TRBJ2-2; 9 bases fit TRBD2. CDR1 and CDR2 from the germline V gene are LNHDA and SQIVND (reference sequence). With V trimmed by 7 bases and J by 7 bases, 7 bases remained unmatched. The CDR3 is made up of 14 amino acids. Written as DNA, the CDR3 is TGTGCCAGTATTAGCGGGAGTTCGGTCGGGGAGCTGTTTTTT. Translating gives CASISGSSVGELFF.

The chain is built from TRBV11-3 and TRBJ2-6, with TRBD2 matching over 10 bases. CDR3 length: 19 residues. Trimming at V came to 1 base and at J to 0 bases, leaving 6 bases not matched to a gene. The germline gives CDR1 SGHNT, CDR2 YENEEA. The CDR3 bases are TGTGCCAGCAGCTTAGCCGGCACTAGCGGGGACTCTGGGGCCAACGTCCTGACTTTC. This sequence encodes CASSLAGTSGDSGANVLTF.

The chain carries TRBV30 and TRBJ2-5; D remains unclear. The V gene's germline CDR1 is GTSNPN and CDR2 SVGIG (reference sequence). The CDR3 extends over 11 amino acids. Trimming removed 1 base at V and 1 base at J, with 1 base between. The DNA for the CDR3 is TGTGCCTGGAGTGCCCAAGAGACCCAGTACTTC. Its translation is CAWSAQETQYF.

The V call is TRBV25-1, the J call TRBJ2-1; 10 nucleotides align to TRBD2. V shed 8 bases, J shed 2 bases, and the junction held 12 bases outside the gene matches. This CDR3 is 17 amino acids long. CDR1 and CDR2 from the germline V gene are MGHDK and SYGVNS. The CDR3 bases are TGTGCCAGCGAAGGGGGGAGGACTAGCGGAACCTACAATGAGCAGTTCTTC. This gives the protein CASEGGRTSGTYNEQFF.

Within the sample, this clone is medium-sized (0.01 to 0.1%). Different DNA sequences within this sample yield the same CDR3. The J gene is TRBJ2-1, the V gene TRBV4-1; D is uncertain. CDR3 size: 13 residues. Trimming pared 0 bases from V and 6 bases from J, leaving 6 bases between. The germline gives CDR1 MGHRA, CDR2 YSYEKL. The CDR3 loop reads CASSQDYLNEQFF. CDR3 nucleotides: TGCGCCAGCAGCCAAGACTATCTCAATGAGCAGTTCTTC.

There are a few counts of this clone. This chain uses TRBV19 with TRBJ2-2, with a weak D call TRBD2 (5 bases). The CDR3 has 15 amino acids. V was trimmed by 7 bases and J by 7 bases, leaving 19 bases between them. Germline V CDR1 and CDR2: LNHDA, SQIVND (reference sequence). The CDR3 reads CASNGPAAPGGELFF. The CDR3 DNA is TGTGCCAGTAATGGTCCAGCGGCACCGGGCGGGGAGCTGTTTTTT.

CDR3 residues: CASSPTSGAWNEQFF. The CDR3 region has the DNA TGTGCCAGCTCACCGACTAGCGGGGCCTGGAATGAGCAGTTCTTC. The chain is built from TRBV18 and TRBJ2-1; 11 nucleotides match TRBD2. This CDR3 comprises 15 residues. V shed 3 bases and J 7 bases; nucleotides not matched to a gene: 5. The V gene's germline CDR1 is KGHSH and CDR2 LQKENI.

This chain links TRBV11-3 with TRBJ2-5, with 13 positions matching TRBD2. Losses at the gene ends were 1 base for V and 7 bases for J; bases not matched to a gene: 0. The germline V gene has CDR1 SGHNT and CDR2 YENEEA. There are 14 residues in the CDR3. Written as DNA, the CDR3 is TGTGCCAGCAGCTTAGGGACTAGCGGGAGGACCCAGTACTTC. Translated, it gives CASSLGTSGRTQYF.

J is TRBJ2-7 and V is TRBV2; D remains ambiguous. V was cut by 5 bases and J by 5 bases, with 10 bases left in between. CDR1 SNHLY and CDR2 FYNNEI come from the germline V gene. The CDR3 has 12 amino acids. The CDR3 sequence is CASSYTEDEQYF. The CDR3, as DNA: TGTGCCAGCAGTTACACAGAAGACGAGCAGTACTTC.

This sequence joins TRBV5-1 and TRBJ1-1; D gene uncertain. From germline, CDR1 is SGHRS and CDR2 YFSETQ. V gave up 0 bases and J gave up 3 bases, with 12 bases separating them. CDR3 length: 15 residues. The CDR3 DNA sequence: TGCGCCAGCAGCTTGGATGTGGGCGGGGACACTGAAGCTTTCTTT. It encodes CASSLDVGGDTEAFF.

V gene TRBV6-4 combines with J gene TRBJ2-3; D might be TRBD2 (5 bases). CDR1 is MRHNA and CDR2 is SNTAGT in the germline V gene. This CDR3 spans 14 amino acids. V was shortened by 7 bases and J by 2 bases, with 13 bases between the two germline ends. This chain's CDR3 is CASKPTRDTDTQYF. CDR3 sequence (DNA): TGTGCCAGCAAACCAACTCGGGACACAGATACGCAGTATTTT.

This clone was seen only a few times. J is TRBJ1-2 and V is TRBV11-2; tentative D call: TRBD1 (6 bases). The CDR3 runs 13 residues. The V end lost 0 bases, the J end lost 8 bases, and 10 bases lay between the germline ends. Germline lookup yields CDR1 SGHAT and CDR2 FQNNGV. The CDR3 loop is CASSLEQGRGYTF. Here the CDR3 DNA reads TGTGCCAGCAGCTTAGAACAGGGTAGGGGCTACACCTTC.

This clone turned up a few times. V usage is TRBV7-2 and J usage is TRBJ2-7; D possibly corresponds to TRBD2 (6 bases). This CDR3 has 14 amino acids. The V gene's germline CDR1 is SGHTA and CDR2 FQGNSA. Trimming removed 5 bases at V and 3 bases at J, with 14 bases between. This chain's CDR3 is CASSDRRRGYEQYF. CDR3 coding DNA: TGTGCCAGCAGCGATCGGAGGCGGGGCTACGAGCAGTACTTC.

The rearrangement uses TRBV5-1 and TRBJ1-4; no definite D call. This CDR3 contains 15 residues. V dropped 0 bases and J dropped 0 bases, with 6 bases sitting between them. Germline loops: CDR1 SGHRS, CDR2 YFSETQ. The CDR3 sequence: CASSLDLTTNEKLFF. The CDR3 region has the DNA TGCGCCAGCAGCTTGGACCTGACAACTAATGAAAAACTGTTTTTT.

This chain uses TRBV7-2 with TRBJ2-3, with 8 bases lining up with TRBD2. After removal of 8 bases from V and 8 bases from J, the junction contained 15 bases not matched to a gene. Looked up from germline, CDR1 is SGHTA and CDR2 is FQGNSA. The length of the CDR3 is 15 residues. CDR3 amino acids: CASSGGTGVRGTQYF. The CDR3 DNA is TGTGCCAGCTCGGGGGGGACGGGGGTCCGAGGTACGCAGTATTTT.

V and J are TRBV5-1 and TRBJ2-7; the D gene is possibly TRBD1 (6 bases). The germline V and J ends were trimmed by 0 bases and 4 bases, with 14 bases remaining between them. The CDR3 loop spans 15 amino acids. The germline V gene has CDR1 SGHRS and CDR2 YFSETQ. The CDR3 here is CASSLGHRDFYEQYF. CDR3 bases: TGCGCCAGCAGCTTGGGTCACAGGGATTTTTACGAGCAGTACTTC.

The V call is TRBV5-4, the J call TRBJ1-1, with D uncertain. The length of the CDR3 is 13 residues. Deletions cut 4 bases from V and 5 bases from J, with 12 bases between. Germline V gives CDR1 SGHNT, CDR2 YYREEE (reference sequence). The CDR3 nucleotides read TGTGCCAGCAGCGCCAATACGAGGACTGAAGCTTTCTTT. This encodes CASSANTRTEAFF.

The chain employs TRBV30 and TRBJ1-1; TRBD1 might be the D (5 bases). V dropped 3 bases and J dropped 3 bases, with 14 bases sitting between them. CDR3 length: 14 amino acids. Germline lookup yields CDR1 GTSNPN and CDR2 SVGIG (reference sequence). CDR3 loop: CAWRGLRGDTEAFF. CDR3 coding DNA: TGTGCCTGGAGGGGACTGAGGGGAGACACTGAAGCTTTCTTT.

The rearrangement uses TRBV7-2 and TRBJ2-1; maybe TRBD2 (5 bases). Germline V lookup: CDR1 SGHTA, CDR2 FQGNSA. The V and J ends lost 7 bases and 0 bases respectively, with 19 bases between them. This CDR3 contains 17 residues. The CDR3 nucleotides read TGTGCCAGCAAAAGATCGGAGCGGACGAGCTCCTACAATGAGCAGTTCTTC. This sequence encodes CASKRSERTSSYNEQFF.